This T cell receptor beta chain was identified during a study of shared clonotypes between healthy human individuals. The study's findings and limits: Only a few donors were included, so the genetic and exposure-history diversity represented was limited.

After removal of 0 bases from V and 0 bases from J, the junction contained 0 bases not matched to a gene. This CDR3 comprises 15 residues. Germline CDR1 is SGHNT and CDR2 is YYREEE (reference sequence). On this clone itself: Its antigen is currently unknown. The same CDR3 is also encoded by other DNA sequences in this sample.

This was a deep-level run. The repertoire was sequenced with immunoSEQ multiplex PCR; TCRdb's copy has only in-frame clones and lacks some. The repertoire has hundreds of thousands of clones, roughly nine tenths of them found once; the top ten carry roughly 24%. Cells designated naive CD8 were CD45RO-negative and were positively selected for CCR7, with terminally differentiated effector memory CD45RA+ cells excluded. The sample taken for sequencing was naive CD8+ T cells sorted from blood. The V and J genes are TRBV5-4 and TRBJ2-1, with 7 bases matching TRBD1. This receptor was identified in a man under 40 in good health. The chain's CDR3 is CASSLGQGSYNEQFF. Here the CDR3 DNA reads TGTGCCAGCAGCTTGGGACAGGGCTCCTACAATGAGCAGTTCTTC.